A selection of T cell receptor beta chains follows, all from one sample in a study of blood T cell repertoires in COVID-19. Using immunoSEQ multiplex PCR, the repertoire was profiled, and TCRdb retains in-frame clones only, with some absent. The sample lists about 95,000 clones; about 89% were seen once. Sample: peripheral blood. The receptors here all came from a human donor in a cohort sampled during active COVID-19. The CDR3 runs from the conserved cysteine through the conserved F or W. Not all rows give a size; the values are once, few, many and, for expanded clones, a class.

CDR3 protein: CASSGTGNEKLFF
V gene: TRBV6-6
J gene: TRBJ1-4
clone size: .

CDR3 protein: CASTAPREAFF
V gene: TRBV28
J gene: TRBJ1-1
clone size: .

CDR3 protein: CSAQTGPGTGELFF
V gene: TRBV29-1
J gene: TRBJ2-2
clone size: .

CDR3 protein: CASSQEGASGGTDTQYF
V gene: TRBV4-3
J gene: TRBJ2-3
clone size: .

CDR3 protein: CASRSTGVSNQPQHF
V gene: TRBV6-5
J gene: TRBJ1-5
clone size: .

CDR3 protein: CASSYTGGTEAFF
V gene: TRBV6-5
J gene: TRBJ1-1
clone size: .

CDR3 protein: CASSEGGPEAFF
V gene: TRBV6-1
J gene: TRBJ1-1
clone size: .

CDR3 protein: CASSERGITGELFF
V gene: TRBV2
J gene: TRBJ2-2
clone size: .

CDR3 protein: CASSGGAFYSNQPQHF
V gene: TRBV4-1
J gene: TRBJ1-5
clone size: few

CDR3 protein: CASSERRAEQYF
V gene: TRBV2
J gene: TRBJ2-7
clone size: .

CDR3 protein: CASSDEGTQYF
V gene: TRBV2
J gene: TRBJ2-5
clone size: once

CDR3 protein: CASSLGTYNEQFF
V gene: TRBV3-1/TRBV3-2
J gene: TRBJ2-1
clone size: once

CDR3 protein: CASSPGQTYNSPLHF
V gene: TRBV27
J gene: TRBJ1-6
clone size: .

CDR3 protein: CASSDWAPNTEAFF
V gene: TRBV2
J gene: TRBJ1-1
clone size: once

CDR3 protein: CASSLQGDYGYTF
V gene: TRBV19
J gene: TRBJ1-2
clone size: .

CDR3 protein: CASTPSDRANEKLFF
V gene: TRBV19
J gene: TRBJ1-4
clone size: .

CDR3 protein: CASRLSPAAGPYSPLHF
V gene: TRBV7-8
J gene: TRBJ1-6
clone size: .

CDR3 protein: CAWRNPSSYNSPLHF
V gene: TRBV30
J gene: TRBJ1-6
clone size: .

CDR3 protein: CASSLQGWTDTQYF
V gene: TRBV2
J gene: TRBJ2-3
clone size: .

CDR3 protein: CAISESGTGYEKLFF
V gene: TRBV10-3
J gene: TRBJ1-4
clone size: .